The 13 T cell receptor beta chains given below trace back to one sample, sequenced in a study of cytotoxic CD8 clonotypes in ibrutinib-treated CLL. Produced via immunoSEQ multiplex PCR; TCRdb's table is partial and in-frame only. Here the sample spans some 46,000 clones, roughly three quarters being singletons. Sequencing used PBMCs, obtained after 12 months of ibrutinib treatment. Receptor source: a human donor with chronic lymphocytic leukemia.

The chain joins TRBV19 to TRBJ1-4; TRBD1 agrees at 8 bases. Germline trimming cut 7 bases from V and 5 bases from J; bases unmatched to any gene: 6. Per germline, CDR1 LNHDA and CDR2 SQIVND (reference sequence). The CDR3 contains 14 residues. The CDR3 DNA sequence: TGTGCCAGTACCCTACAGGGGGGGAATGAAAAACTGTTTTTT. Amino acids: CASTLQGGNEKLFF.

This clone occurred a few times. CDR3 nucleotides: TGTGCCAGCAGTACCCGACAGGGGGCGATTCGGCTTCAGTACTTC. It yields the protein CASSTRQGAIRLQYF. V usage is TRBV27 and J usage is TRBJ2-4; 10 nucleotides match TRBD1. The CDR3 runs 15 residues. Germline V gene data show CDR1 as MNHEY and CDR2 as SMNVEV (reference sequence). The trim removed 5 bases at V and 11 bases at J, leaving 12 bases unmatched.

This chain links TRBV4-1 with TRBJ2-1; TRBD2 aligns across 12 bases. Trimming cost V 1 base and J 9 bases; bases outside gene matches: 4. Germline loops: CDR1 MGHRA, CDR2 YSYEKL. There are 15 residues in the CDR3. CDR3 DNA: TGCGCCAGCAGCCAAGTGACTAGCGGGAGAGGTGAGCAGTTCTTC. Amino acids: CASSQVTSGRGEQFF.

This clone has more than one count but fewer than ten. V gene TRBV30 combines with J gene TRBJ2-1, with a possible D match to TRBD2 (5 bases). V was cut by 1 base and J by 4 bases, with 5 bases left in between. The CDR3 is 12 residues long. From germline, CDR1 is GTSNPN and CDR2 SVGIG (reference sequence). The chain's CDR3 is CAWSGTYNEQFF. In DNA, the CDR3 is TGTGCCTGGAGTGGGACTTACAATGAGCAGTTCTTC.

In its sample, this clone was seen once. Since the CDR3 does not end with the conserved phenylalanine or tryptophan, this likely comes from a read error. The limits of the CDR3 on the DNA are not certain, so only TCRdb's listed CDR3 is given. The chain employs TRBV20-1 and TRBJ1-2. Looked up from germline, CDR1 is DFQATT and CDR2 is SNEGSKA (reference sequence). The CDR3 totals 11 residues, both ends included. CDR3 loop: CSAGNRDRGVS.

Regarding this clone: This probably arose from a read error, given a far larger clone one base away. The rearrangement links TRBV5-4 to TRBJ1-1, with TRBD1 matching over 7 bases. The germline gives CDR1 SGHNT, CDR2 YYREEE (reference sequence). CDR3 length: 15 amino acids. After removal of 4 bases from V and 4 bases from J, the junction contained 10 bases not matched to a gene. CDR3 nucleotides: TGTGCCAGCAGCACAGGGGCGAGGGTGAGCACTGAAGCTTTCTTT. Translating gives CASSTGARVSTEAFF.

This chain links TRBV30 with TRBJ1-4, with TRBD1 matching 9 bases. Looked up from germline, CDR1 is GTSNPN and CDR2 is SVGIG (reference sequence). The CDR3 consists of 15 residues. V was clipped by 3 bases and J by 4 bases; unmatched bases: 6. In nucleotides, the CDR3 is TGTGCCTGGAGGCCGGGACAGGGTCTTAATGAAAAACTGTTTTTT. It translates to CAWRPGQGLNEKLFF.

This clone has more than one count but fewer than ten. V usage is TRBV10-1 and J usage is TRBJ1-5; no clear D. This CDR3 spans 14 amino acids. Germline CDR1 WNHNN, CDR2 SYGVQD (reference sequence). Deletions cut 0 bases from V and 4 bases from J, with 7 bases between. The CDR3 DNA follows: TGCGCCAGCAGTGAGTCCGGAATGAATCAGCCCCAGCATTTT. This sequence encodes CASSESGMNQPQHF.

The chain couples TRBV5-1 to TRBJ2-3; unclear D gene. Trimming took 0 bases from V and 0 from J, leaving 14 bases between them. The CDR3 extends over 17 amino acids. From germline, CDR1 is SGHRS and CDR2 YFSETQ. The CDR3 bases are TGCGCCAGCAGCTTGGGTGGCGGTCAATCTAGCACAGATACGCAGTATTTT. Translation gives CASSLGGGQSSTDTQYF.

The J gene is TRBJ2-5, the V gene TRBV11-2; a possible D gene is TRBD2 (6 bases). The V end was cut by 1 base, the J end by 2 bases, with 11 bases between. Germline assignment: CDR1 SGHAT and CDR2 FQNNGV. The CDR3 has 15 amino acids. In nucleotides, the CDR3 is TGTGCCAGCAGCTTAGGTCGGGAGTTTCAAGAGACCCAGTACTTC. Translating gives CASSLGREFQETQYF.

The table lists this clone with a count of one. The CDR3 region is CASRDRGGPYSNQPQHF. As DNA, the CDR3 is TGTGCCAGCCGCGACAGGGGCGGCCCTTATAGCAATCAGCCCCAGCATTTT. The chain carries TRBV27 and TRBJ1-5; TRBD1 matches at 8 bases. The germline gives CDR1 MNHEY, CDR2 SMNVEV (reference sequence). Trimming cost V 8 bases and J 0 bases; bases outside gene matches: 12. The CDR3 runs to 17 residues.

This chain uses TRBV29-1 with TRBJ2-1; D perhaps matches TRBD2 (5 bases). CDR1 and CDR2 from the germline V gene are SQVTM and ANQGSEA. The CDR3 spans 12 residues. Trimming shortened V by 4 bases and J by 8 bases, and 12 bases separated the two germline ends. The CDR3 coding sequence is TGCAGCGTTGGTCCAGCGGTCTATGAGCAGTTCTTC. Translation gives CSVGPAVYEQFF.

This chain joins TRBV7-9 and TRBJ2-5; 7 positions agree with TRBD2. The junction had 4 bases not matched to a gene; V was cut back by 1 base and J by 5 bases. The CDR3 loop spans 14 amino acids. Germline-derived CDR1 and CDR2 are SEHNR and FQNEAQ (reference sequence). CDR3 in DNA: TGTGCCAGCAGCTTAGGCTCCGGGAGGGAGACCCAGTACTTC. This sequence encodes CASSLGSGRETQYF.